This TCR beta chain was observed in a study of blood T cell repertoires in COVID-19. Per germline, CDR1 LNHNV and CDR2 YYDKDF (reference sequence). CDR3 length: 20 residues. V gave up 3 bases and J gave up 10 bases; unmatched junction bases: 24. Original analysis: Reference gene primer amplification gave nucleated cell count estimates. Clones were read by immunoSEQ multiplex PCR, and TCRdb kept only the in-frame ones, dropping some. That table gives V, J and clone size, and the DNA gave D and trimming. Found here are roughly 300,000 clones, over 75% of them singletons; the top ten hold roughly 1%. This chain joins TRBV15 and TRBJ2-1; the match to TRBD2 covers 10 bases. Sequenced material: PBMCs or T cells enriched from blood (not recorded which). This receptor was identified in a woman aged 30 to 39 who had recovered from COVID-19. The CDR3 bases are TGTGCCACCAGCAGGGAGCTAGCGGGGGCCCAAAGAATATCTACCTGGGAGCAGTTCTTC. Translating it yields CATSRELAGAQRISTWEQFF.